Presented here are 16 T cell receptor beta chains from one specimen sequenced in a study of T cells in Graves' hyperthyroidism and ophthalmopathy. TCR beta CDR3 region amplification was performed from RNA transcripts. The HTBI primer set was used in a first-round RT-PCR of the TCR CDR3. TCRdb re-called the multiplex PCR reads with MiXCR, one entry per CDR3 protein. The sample has hundreds of thousands of distinct CDR3 sequences, just under 20% seen once; the top ten hold approximately 48%. The specimen sequenced was blood. These receptors were obtained from a man aged 35 to 55 with Graves' ophthalmopathy.

This clonotype was found a few times. The chain recombines TRBV7-9 with TRBJ2-3; 8 nucleotides line up with TRBD2. Germline assignment: CDR1 SEHNR and CDR2 FQNEAQ (reference sequence). J was trimmed by 5 bases and V by 3 bases; bases with no gene match: 7. There are 15 residues in the CDR3. CDR3 amino acids: CASSFTSGMGDTQYF. In DNA form, the CDR3 reads TGTGCCAGCAGCTTTACTAGCGGAATGGGAGATACGCAGTATTTT.

The J gene is TRBJ1-6, the V gene TRBV4-1; 7 bases align to TRBD1. V lost 5 bases to trimming and J lost 5 bases; unmatched junction nucleotides: 9. CDR1 MGHRA and CDR2 YSYEKL come from the germline V gene. This CDR3 has 16 amino acids. The CDR3 sequence: CASSKRTGLNNSPLHF. CDR3 bases: TGCGCCAGCAGCAAACGGACAGGACTCAATAATTCACCCCTCCACTTT.

The chain recombines TRBV10-3 with TRBJ2-2; D may match TRBD1 or TRBD2 (5 bases each). Germline-derived CDR1 and CDR2 are ENHRY and SYGVKD. The CDR3 covers 16 residues. Between the trimmed V and J ends, which lost 5 bases and 2 bases, there was a span of 15 bases. The CDR3 DNA reads as TGTGCCATCAGTAACCGGGACCAATCAAACACCGGGGAGCTGTTTTTT. It yields the protein CAISNRDQSNTGELFF.

The gene calls are TRBV5-1 and TRBJ2-6, with unresolved D. The V end lost 4 bases, the J end lost 4 bases, and 6 bases lay between the germline ends. The CDR3 length is 13 residues. Germline values: CDR1 SGHRS, CDR2 YFSETQ. CDR3 sequence (DNA): TGCGCCAGCAGCGGAGCAGGGGCCAACGTCCTGACTTTC. Translation: CASSGAGANVLTF.

The CDR3 DNA reads TGTGCCTGGAGTATGCTAGCAGCGTCTCCCGGGGAGCTGTTTTTT. Protein: CAWSMLAASPGELFF. The V gene is TRBV30, the J gene TRBJ2-2; the D gene is possibly TRBD2 (5 bases). The V gene's germline CDR1 is GTSNPN and CDR2 SVGIG (reference sequence). Deletions cut 2 bases from V and 6 bases from J, with 16 bases between. There are 15 residues in the CDR3.

This clonotype turned up a few times. The V call is TRBV11-3, the J call TRBJ2-7, with D maybe TRBD1 (6 bases). Trimming pared 4 bases from V and 5 bases from J, leaving 12 bases between. There are 13 residues in the CDR3. The germline V gene has CDR1 SGHNT and CDR2 YENEEA. The CDR3 here is CASSSFRGHEQYF. In nucleotides, the CDR3 is TGTGCCAGCAGCTCCTTCAGGGGACACGAGCAGTACTTC.

The genes are TRBV29-1 and TRBJ2-7, with D perhaps TRBD2 (6 bases). This CDR3 contains 14 residues. CDR1 and CDR2 (germline): SQVTM, ANQGSEA. The V end lost 7 bases, the J end lost 2 bases, and 18 bases lay between the germline ends. The CDR3 region is CSADSSEGTYEQYF. The CDR3 DNA follows: TGCAGCGCTGACTCCTCGGAGGGCACCTACGAGCAGTACTTC.

V is TRBV9 and J is TRBJ2-5; maybe TRBD2 (5 bases). The CDR3 runs 16 residues. Germline V gene lookup returns CDR1 SGDLS and CDR2 YYNGEE. V was trimmed by 3 bases and J by 11 bases, leaving 26 bases between them. The CDR3 coding sequence is TGTGCCAGCAGCGCCGGACGCGGGCTCCGCTCCGACTTTCAGTACTTC. It encodes CASSAGRGLRSDFQYF.

This clonotype was counted a few times. This chain uses TRBV7-2 with TRBJ1-4, with D perhaps TRBD1 (5 bases). Trimming pared 3 bases from V and 8 bases from J, leaving 13 bases between. CDR1 is SGHTA, CDR2 FQGNSA, per germline. The length of the CDR3 is 14 residues. The CDR3 nucleotides read TGTGCCAGCAGCTTTGAAGGGGCGGGGGAAAAACTGTTTTTT. Translated, it gives CASSFEGAGEKLFF.

The table lists this clonotype with many counts. The V call is TRBV3-1, the J call TRBJ2-3; D may be TRBD2 (6 bases). There are 15 residues in the CDR3. V was cut by 5 bases and J by 0 bases, with 12 bases left in between. The V gene's germline CDR1 is LGHDT and CDR2 YNNKEL (reference sequence). The CDR3 is CASSAGGSSTDTQYF. The CDR3 nucleotides read TGTGCCAGCAGCGCCGGGGGATCTAGCACAGATACGCAGTATTTT.

This rearrangement joins TRBV20-1 to TRBJ1-4; a weak D match, TRBD1 (6 bases). V was trimmed by 3 bases and J by 5 bases, leaving 13 bases between them. The CDR3 loop spans 14 amino acids. The germline V gene has CDR1 DFQATT and CDR2 SNEGSKA (reference sequence). The CDR3 region is CSASWLTGNEKLFF. The CDR3 nucleotides are TGCAGTGCTAGCTGGCTGACAGGAAATGAAAAACTGTTTTTT.

This clonotype was observed a handful of times. The chain couples TRBV7-2 to TRBJ2-5; no reliable D call. This CDR3 contains 14 residues. Germline CDR1 is SGHTA and CDR2 is FQGNSA. The V and J ends lost 3 bases and 1 base respectively, with 9 bases between them. The CDR3 protein is CASSFRLLQETQYF. The CDR3 DNA is TGTGCCAGCAGCTTCCGGCTTCTCCAAGAGACCCAGTACTTC.

This clonotype came up many times. This chain connects TRBV12-3 or TRBV12-4 to TRBJ1-1; D possibly corresponds to TRBD1 (5 bases). The CDR3 covers 12 residues. V was trimmed by 3 bases and J by 7 bases, leaving 9 bases between them. DNA for the CDR3: TGTGCCAGCAGTTTCCCTCAGGGTGAAGCTTTCTTT. This gives the protein CASSFPQGEAFF.

This clonotype was counted between two and nine times. The rearrangement links TRBV6-2 or TRBV6-3 to TRBJ1-5; no firm D call. This CDR3 is built from 12 residues. Trimming removed 6 bases from V and 6 bases from J, with 9 bases in between. CDR1 is MNHEY, CDR2 SVGEGT, per germline. The CDR3 DNA sequence: TGTGCCAGCAGAGTAGGAATTCAGCCCCAGCATTTT. It encodes CASRVGIQPQHF.

About this clonotype itself: One end of the junction varies from germline; a read error may be responsible. The chain has TRBV18 and TRBJ2-7; D is unresolved. The germline V gene encodes CDR1 KGHSH and CDR2 LQKENI. The CDR3 length is 11 residues. The chain's CDR3 is CVSSPSYEQYF. As DNA, the CDR3 is TGTGTCAGCTCACCATCTTACGAGCAGTACTTC. The full variable domain, with the rest looked up from reference TRBV18 and TRBJ2-7, is NAGVMQNPRHLVRRRGQEARLRCSPMKGHSHVYWYRQLPEEGLKFMVYLQKENIIDESGMPKERFSAEFPKEGPSILRIQQVVRGDSAAYFCVSSPSYEQYFGPGTRLTVT.

The chain joins TRBV15 to TRBJ2-3, with TRBD2 matching 10 bases. Germline V lookup: CDR1 LNHNV, CDR2 YYDKDF (reference sequence). The CDR3 sequence is 17 residues long. After removal of 4 bases from V and 5 bases from J, the junction contained 12 bases not matched to a gene. The CDR3 reads CATSTLGTSGIGDTQYF. The CDR3 DNA reads TGTGCCACCAGCACCTTGGGTACTAGCGGGATAGGAGATACGCAGTATTTT.